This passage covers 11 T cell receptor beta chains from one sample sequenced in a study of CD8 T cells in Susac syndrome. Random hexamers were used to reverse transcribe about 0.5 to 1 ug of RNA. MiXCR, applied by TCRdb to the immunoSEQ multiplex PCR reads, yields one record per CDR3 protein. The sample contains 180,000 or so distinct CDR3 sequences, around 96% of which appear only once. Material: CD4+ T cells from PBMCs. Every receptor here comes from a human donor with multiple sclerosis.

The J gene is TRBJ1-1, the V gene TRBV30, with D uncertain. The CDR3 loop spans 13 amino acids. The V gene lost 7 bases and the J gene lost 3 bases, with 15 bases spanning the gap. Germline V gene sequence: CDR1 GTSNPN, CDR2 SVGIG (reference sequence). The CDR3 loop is CASRTTEYTEAFF. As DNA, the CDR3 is TGTGCCTCCAGGACTACGGAATACACTGAAGCTTTCTTT.

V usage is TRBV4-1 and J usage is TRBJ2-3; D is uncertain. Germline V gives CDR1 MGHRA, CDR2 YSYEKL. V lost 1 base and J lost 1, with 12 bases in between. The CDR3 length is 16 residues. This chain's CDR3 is CASSQGFPPGTDTQYF. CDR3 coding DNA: TGCGCCAGCAGCCAAGGGTTTCCCCCTGGCACAGATACGCAGTATTTT.

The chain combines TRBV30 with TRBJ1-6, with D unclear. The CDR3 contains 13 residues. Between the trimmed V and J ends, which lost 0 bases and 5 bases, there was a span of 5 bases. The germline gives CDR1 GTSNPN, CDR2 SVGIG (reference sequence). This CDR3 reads CAWSVQNNSPLHF. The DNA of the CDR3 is TGTGCCTGGAGTGTACAGAATAATTCACCCCTCCACTTT.

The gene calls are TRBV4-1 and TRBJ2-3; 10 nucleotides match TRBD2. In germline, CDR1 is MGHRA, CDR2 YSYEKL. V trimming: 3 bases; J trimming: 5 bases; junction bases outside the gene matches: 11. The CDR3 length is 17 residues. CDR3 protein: CASSQIDSGRSQDTQYF. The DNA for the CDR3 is TGCGCCAGCAGCCAGATTGATAGCGGGAGGTCCCAAGATACGCAGTATTTT.

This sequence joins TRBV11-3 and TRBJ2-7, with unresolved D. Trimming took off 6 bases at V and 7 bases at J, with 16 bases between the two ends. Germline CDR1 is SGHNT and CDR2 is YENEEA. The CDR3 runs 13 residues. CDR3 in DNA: TGTGCCAGCAGTGAAGGGCGAAGTAGGGAGCAGTACTTC. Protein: CASSEGRSREQYF. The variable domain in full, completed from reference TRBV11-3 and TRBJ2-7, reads EAGVVQSPRYKIIEKKQPVAFWCNPISGHNTLYWYLQNLGQGPELLIRYENEEAVDDSQLPKDRFSAERLKGVDSTLKIQPAELGDSAVYLCASSEGRSREQYFGPGTRLTVT.

The CDR3 here is CAISEGANYGYTF. The CDR3 nucleotides are TGTGCCATCAGTGAAGGGGCCAACTATGGCTACACCTTC. The rearrangement joins TRBV10-3 to TRBJ1-2; tentative D call: TRBD1 (5 bases). V shed 3 bases and J shed 2 bases, with 7 bases lying between them. The CDR3 extends over 13 amino acids. Germline CDR1 and CDR2: ENHRY and SYGVKD.

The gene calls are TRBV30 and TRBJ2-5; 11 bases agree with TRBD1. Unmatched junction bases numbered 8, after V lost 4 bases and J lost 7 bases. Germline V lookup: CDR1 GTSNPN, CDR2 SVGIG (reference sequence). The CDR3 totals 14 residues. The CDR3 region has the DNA TGTGCCTGGACGCAGGGGACAGGGGGAACGACCCAGTACTTC. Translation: CAWTQGTGGTTQYF.

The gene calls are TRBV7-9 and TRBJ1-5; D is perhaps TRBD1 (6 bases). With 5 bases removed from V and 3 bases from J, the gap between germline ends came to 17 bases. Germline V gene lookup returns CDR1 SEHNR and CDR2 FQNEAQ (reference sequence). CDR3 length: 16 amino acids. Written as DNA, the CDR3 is TGTGCCAGCAGCCCGGGTTCGCAGGGGTACAATCAGCCCCAGCATTTT. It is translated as CASSPGSQGYNQPQHF.

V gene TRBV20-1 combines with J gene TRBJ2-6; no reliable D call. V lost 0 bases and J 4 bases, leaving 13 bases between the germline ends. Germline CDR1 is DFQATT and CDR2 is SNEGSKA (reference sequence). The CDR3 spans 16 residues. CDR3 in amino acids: CSARDYTSTGANVLTF. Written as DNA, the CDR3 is TGCAGTGCTAGAGATTACACCTCGACCGGGGCCAACGTCCTGACTTTC.

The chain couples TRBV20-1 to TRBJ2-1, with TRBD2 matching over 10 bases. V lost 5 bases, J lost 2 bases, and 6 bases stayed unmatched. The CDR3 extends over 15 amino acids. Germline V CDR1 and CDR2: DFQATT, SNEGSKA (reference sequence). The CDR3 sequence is CSAVPSGGAYNEQFF. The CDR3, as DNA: TGCAGTGCTGTCCCGAGCGGGGGGGCCTACAATGAGCAGTTCTTC.

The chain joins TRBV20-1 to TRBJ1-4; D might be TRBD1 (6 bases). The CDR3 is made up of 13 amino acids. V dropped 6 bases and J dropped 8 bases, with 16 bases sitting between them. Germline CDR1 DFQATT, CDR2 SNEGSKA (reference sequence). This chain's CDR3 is CSALGGAGEKLFF. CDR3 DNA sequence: TGCAGTGCCCTAGGGGGGGCGGGCGAAAAACTGTTTTTT.